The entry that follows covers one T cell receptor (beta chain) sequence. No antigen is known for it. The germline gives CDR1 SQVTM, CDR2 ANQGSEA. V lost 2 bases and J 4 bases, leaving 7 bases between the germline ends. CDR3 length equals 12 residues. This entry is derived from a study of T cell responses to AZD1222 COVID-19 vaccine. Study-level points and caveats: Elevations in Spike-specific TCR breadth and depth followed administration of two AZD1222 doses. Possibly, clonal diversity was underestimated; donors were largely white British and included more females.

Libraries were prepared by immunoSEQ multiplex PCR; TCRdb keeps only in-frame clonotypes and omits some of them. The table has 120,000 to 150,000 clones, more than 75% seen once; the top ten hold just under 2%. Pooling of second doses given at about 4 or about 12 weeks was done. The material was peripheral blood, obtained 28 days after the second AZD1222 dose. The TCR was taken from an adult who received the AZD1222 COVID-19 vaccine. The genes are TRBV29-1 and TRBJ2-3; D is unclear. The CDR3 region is CSVESGPDTQYF. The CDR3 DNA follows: TGCAGCGTTGAAAGTGGTCCAGATACGCAGTATTTT.